The clone carrying this T cell receptor (beta chain) appeared a few times. Clones were read by immunoSEQ multiplex PCR, and TCRdb kept only the in-frame ones, dropping some. The sample contains over 14,000 clones, approximately 70% of which appear only once. This record belongs to a study of cytotoxic CD8 clonotypes in ibrutinib-treated CLL. This clonotype was obtained from a human donor with chronic lymphocytic leukemia. This specimen consisted of PBMCs, obtained before ibrutinib treatment.

The DNA of the CDR3 is TGCGCCAGCAGCCCGGGGGACCAACCCTACAATGAGCAGTTCTTC. This encodes CASSPGDQPYNEQFF. V gene TRBV5-1 combines with J gene TRBJ2-1; the D gene is possibly TRBD2 (6 bases). The CDR3 runs to 15 residues. V lost 4 bases and J 2 bases, leaving 13 bases between the germline ends. Germline V CDR1 and CDR2: SGHRS, YFSETQ.